This T cell receptor (beta chain) is from a study of Graves' ophthalmopathy and Graves' hyperthyroidism. This CDR3 is built from 17 residues. J lost 0 bases, V lost 5 bases, and 8 bases had no gene match. Germline loops: CDR1 SEHNR, CDR2 FQNEAQ (reference sequence). From RNA, the CDR3 regions of TCR beta chains were amplified and sequenced. Second-round multiplex PCR came after a first-round RT-PCR that employed HTBI primers. Each CDR3 protein is one row after TCRdb ran MiXCR on the multiplex PCR reads. The sample has 200,000 to 250,000 distinct CDR3 sequences, about 22% seen once. The clonotype comes from a woman between 45 and 65 years old with Graves' ophthalmopathy. Material: peripheral blood. V and J are TRBV7-9 and TRBJ2-1, with 9 bases identical to TRBD1. This CDR3 reads CASSGTGLFSSYNEQFF. The CDR3 DNA is TGTGCCAGCAGCGGGACAGGGTTATTTAGCTCCTACAATGAGCAGTTCTTC.